This T cell receptor (beta chain) was recovered during a study of shared clonotypes between healthy human individuals. The V end lost 4 bases, the J end lost 2 bases, and 8 bases lay between the germline ends. The CDR3 contains 14 residues. Germline CDR1 is SNHLY and CDR2 is FYNNEI. The naive CD8 population came from CD45RO-negative cells selected for CCR7, without terminally differentiated effector memory CD45RA+ cells. Among the donors, all were Caucasian adults who lived in Nashville, Tennessee. Assay execution took place at the deep level. Replicate sorted-subset PCRs were loaded with 150 to 250 ng DNA, roughly 33,000 T cell genomes. Data came from immunoSEQ multiplex PCR; TCRdb stores just in-frame clones and leaves some out. Counted here are 550,000 to 750,000 clones, roughly 95% occurring once; the ten biggest clones make up 0.11%.

Sequenced material: naive CD8+ T cells sorted from blood. The chain couples TRBV2 to TRBJ2-2; D remains unclear. This sequence was found in a woman under 40 in good health. The CDR3 spells CASSGFTNTGELFF. As DNA, the CDR3 is TGTGCCAGCAGTGGGTTCACTAACACCGGGGAGCTGTTTTTT.